This T cell receptor (beta chain) derives from a study of shared clonotypes between healthy human individuals. Across the whole study: A couple of female and three male donors aged 18 to 49 were enrolled.

From germline, CDR1 is MRHNA and CDR2 SNTAGT. V trimming: 3 bases; J trimming: 4 bases; junction bases outside the gene matches: 0. The CDR3 covers 14 residues. Study-level findings and limits: Around 4.9% of naive CD4 clonotypes were shared across a few donors.

Only in-frame clones appear in the TCRdb table, and some are missing; sequencing was by immunoSEQ multiplex PCR. The table records about 2 million clones, just under 95% of them present only once. Cells designated naive CD8 were CD45RO-negative and were positively selected for CCR7, with terminally differentiated effector memory CD45RA+ cells excluded. This clone was seen only once. Its antigen is not known. The sequenced sample was naive CD8+ T cells sorted from blood. The receptor was derived from a man aged 18 to 29 in good health. J is TRBJ2-3 and V is TRBV6-4, with 11 bases aligning to TRBD2. CDR3: CASSEGLAADTQYF. CDR3 DNA sequence: TGTGCCAGCAGTGAGGGACTAGCGGCAGATACGCAGTATTTT.